This TCR beta chain was obtained from a study of T cell responses to AZD1222 COVID-19 vaccine. Whole-study findings and limits: Reports say nearly half of spike-specific TCRs go after unmutated variant regions. Spike-wide coverage was observed for vaccine-associated CD4 TCRs, with dominant responses at 160-218 and 743-854.

On this clone itself: Its antigen is not known.

Germline assignment: CDR1 SGHRS and CDR2 YFSETQ. V was clipped by 4 bases and J by 4 bases, with 20 bases between them. CDR3 length equals 16 residues. Sequencing was performed with immunoSEQ multiplex PCR; in TCRdb, only in-frame clones are kept and a portion is missing. The sample contains 100,000 to 150,000 clones, around 89% of which appear only once. Sequencing used peripheral blood, obtained on day 0 of AZD1222 vaccination. This TCR derives from an adult in good health. The V call is TRBV5-1, the J call TRBJ1-2, with unresolved D. CDR3 in amino acids: CASSPVGPEGGYGYTF. The CDR3, as DNA: TGCGCCAGCAGCCCGGTGGGCCCCGAGGGTGGCTATGGCTACACCTTC.